This T cell receptor beta chain originates from a study of glioma-infiltrating T cells. The CDR3 loop spans 14 amino acids. The germline CDR1 and CDR2 sequences are MGHRA and YSYEKL. The V end lost 8 bases, the J end lost 1 base, and 11 bases lay between the germline ends. Using RNA template, CDR3s of TCR alpha and beta were amplified with iRepertoire arm-PCR. TCRdb itself ran the multiplex PCR reads through MiXCR, one entry per CDR3 protein. The sample records about 180,000 distinct CDR3 sequences, more than 35% being singletons. This clonotype originated in a human donor with low-grade glioma or glioblastoma, undergoing nonglioma brain surgery, or in good health (not recorded which). Sequenced input: glioma tissue, nonneoplastic brain tissue, or PBMCs (not recorded which). This chain links TRBV4-1 with TRBJ2-2, with TRBD2 as a possible D gene (6 bases). The CDR3 DNA is TGCGCCAGCGAGGGACTCATGAACACCGGGGAGCTGTTTTTT. Amino acid sequence: CASEGLMNTGELFF.